This is a list of T cell receptor beta chains from one sample in a study of blood T cell repertoires in COVID-19. The method was immunoSEQ multiplex PCR; TCRdb's version includes in-frame clones alone and lacks a portion of them. This repertoire shows about 260,000 clones, 86% found once; its top ten account for roughly 2%. The sequenced sample consisted of peripheral blood. The receptors here all came from a man under 40 with active or convalescent COVID-19. Both conserved end residues are part of each CDR3. The D gene is left open where the match is weak. Clone size is stated in some rows and not others, as once, few, many or a class when expanded.

j_gene	abundance	v_gene	d_gene	CDR3aa	CDR3nt
TRBJ2-2	.	TRBV5-1	TRBD2	CASSLVQRGDWSGELFF	TGCGCCAGCAGCTTGGTACAGCGGGGGGATTGGAGCGGGGAGCTGTTTTTT
TRBJ1-1	.	TRBV7-2	.	CASSPTHLTGSLKNTEAFF	TGTGCCAGCAGCCCGACACATTTGACAGGCTCGTTGAAGAACACTGAAGCTTTCTTT
TRBJ1-6	.	TRBV27	.	CASSSPSRNSPLHF	TGTGCCAGCAGTTCACCCAGTCGTAATTCACCCCTCCACTTT
TRBJ2-5	few	TRBV2	TRBD1	CASGGTGKETQYF	TGTGCCAGCGGAGGGACAGGAAAAGAGACCCAGTACTTC
TRBJ1-5	.	TRBV7-9	.	CASSAVTGNQPQHF	TGTGCCAGCAGCGCGGTTACGGGGAATCAGCCCCAGCATTTT
TRBJ1-5	once	TRBV7-9	.	CASSLGRVGNQPQHF	TGTGCCAGCAGCTTAGGGAGGGTTGGGAATCAGCCCCAGCATTTT
TRBJ1-2	.	TRBV4-3	.	CASSQETRGDYGYTF	TGCGCCAGCAGCCAAGAGACCCGGGGTGACTATGGCTACACCTTC
TRBJ2-7	.	TRBV4-1	TRBD2	CASSQTLAGLYEQYF	TGCGCCAGCAGCCAAACGCTAGCGGGTCTATACGAGCAGTACTTC
TRBJ2-1	.	TRBV3-1/TRBV3-2	TRBD2	CASSQQLDGGIGEQFF	TGTGCCAGCAGCCAACAGTTGGACGGGGGGATTGGTGAGCAGTTCTTC
TRBJ1-4	.	TRBV6-5	.	CASSYSAGNEKLFF	TGTGCCAGCAGTTACTCAGCGGGAAACGAAAAACTGTTTTTT
TRBJ1-3	.	TRBV5-5	.	CASSLVPRAVNTIYF	TGTGCCAGCAGCTTGGTTCCCAGGGCAGTAAACACCATATATTTT
TRBJ2-4	.	TRBV7-8	TRBD1	CASSLQGVLAKNIQYF	TGTGCCAGCAGCTTACAGGGGGTTCTAGCCAAAAACATTCAGTACTTC
TRBJ1-5	.	TRBV2	TRBD1	CASSKDRAWDSNQPQHF	TGTGCCAGCAGTAAAGACAGGGCCTGGGATAGCAATCAGCCCCAGCATTTT
TRBJ2-5	.	TRBV5-1	TRBD1	CASRSHFRTGSETQYF	TGCGCCAGCAGGAGTCACTTCCGGACAGGAAGCGAGACCCAGTACTTC
TRBJ2-2	.	TRBV5-1	TRBD1	CASSLTGQYTGELFF	TGCGCCAGCAGCTTGACGGGACAGTACACCGGGGAGCTGTTTTTT
TRBJ1-1	.	TRBV6-6	TRBD1	CASSPTGTGPEAFF	TGTGCCAGCAGTCCTACCGGGACAGGCCCTGAAGCTTTCTTT
TRBJ2-2	.	TRBV11-3	.	CASSLGTNTGELFF	TGTGCCAGCAGCTTAGGGACTAACACCGGGGAGCTGTTTTTT
TRBJ2-3	.	TRBV7-2	.	CASSLVRQSTDTQYF	TGTGCCAGCAGCTTGGTTCGTCAGTCCACAGATACGCAGTATTTT
TRBJ2-1	.	TRBV6-5	.	CASMTDGSSYNEQFF	TGTGCCAGCATGACGGACGGGAGCTCCTACAATGAGCAGTTCTTC
TRBJ1-2	.	TRBV15	TRBD1	CATSSDRVYGYTF	TGTGCCACCAGCAGCGACAGGGTATACGGCTACACCTTC
TRBJ2-6	.	TRBV27	TRBD1	CASSRQGASGANVLTF	TGTGCCAGCAGTAGACAGGGGGCCTCTGGGGCCAACGTCCTGACTTTC
TRBJ2-2	.	TRBV4-3	TRBD1	CASSQLPPTGGRVTGELFF	TGCGCCAGCAGCCAGCTGCCACCGACAGGGGGAAGGGTTACCGGGGAGCTGTTTTTT
TRBJ2-5	once	TRBV18	.	CASSPEITGQQETQYF	TGTGCCAGCTCACCAGAGATTACCGGACAGCAAGAGACCCAGTACTTC
TRBJ2-7	.	TRBV5-4	TRBD2	CASSAPSSGGAYEQYF	TGTGCCAGCAGCGCGCCCTCTAGCGGGGGAGCCTACGAGCAGTACTTC
TRBJ2-3	.	TRBV5-1	.	CASSLQATSSTDTQYF	TGCGCCAGCAGCTTGCAGGCAACGAGTAGCACAGATACGCAGTATTTT
TRBJ1-1	.	TRBV9	.	CASSVGVGGMNTEAFF	TGTGCCAGCAGCGTAGGGGTTGGGGGCATGAACACTGAAGCTTTCTTT
TRBJ1-4	.	TRBV15	TRBD1	CATSRDLDRVGEKLFF	TGTGCCACCAGCAGAGATTTGGACAGGGTAGGGGAAAAACTGTTTTTT
TRBJ1-6	.	TRBV4-3	.	CASSQDPAGQGSPLHF	TGCGCCAGCAGCCAAGATCCGGCCGGGCAGGGTTCACCCCTCCACTTT